One and the same sample provided the 5 T cell receptor beta chains below, sequenced in a study of cytomegalovirus exposure and HLA in healthy donors. The PCR contained 60 Vbeta and 13 Jbeta primers. Data came from immunoSEQ multiplex PCR; TCRdb stores just in-frame clones and leaves some out. The table has 60,000 to 70,000 clones, around 68% seen once. Input material: PBMCs. All receptors derive from a woman in her 30s in good health and CMV-seronegative.

This clone is a singleton in its sample. V gene TRBV18 combines with J gene TRBJ1-1, with D possibly being TRBD1 (5 bases). The germline gives CDR1 KGHSH, CDR2 LQKENI. This CDR3 spans 13 amino acids. The germline V and J ends were trimmed by 6 bases and 1 base, with 9 bases remaining between them. CDR3 DNA: TGTGCCAGCTCTCCTGGACAGAACACTGAAGCTTTCTTT. It translates to CASSPGQNTEAFF.

This clone was found a few times. The chain recombines TRBV15 with TRBJ1-5; the D is unclear. Germline lookup yields CDR1 LNHNV and CDR2 YYDKDF (reference sequence). The length of the CDR3 is 14 residues. The ends were cut back, 4 bases at V and 7 bases at J, with 14 bases in the middle. CDR3 residues: CATSTSGYRQPQHF. In nucleotides, the CDR3 is TGTGCCACCAGCACATCGGGTTATCGGCAGCCCCAGCATTTT.

The chain is built from TRBV25-1 and TRBJ1-1; D remains ambiguous. The CDR3 contains 12 residues. Germline assignment: CDR1 MGHDK and CDR2 SYGVNS. Trimming pared 3 bases from V and 2 bases from J, leaving 4 bases between. The CDR3 here is CASSDPNTEAFF. CDR3 nucleotide sequence: TGTGCCAGCAGTGACCCTAACACTGAAGCTTTCTTT.

The chain combines TRBV2 with TRBJ2-1, with D possibly being TRBD1 (5 bases). The CDR3 loop spans 15 amino acids. The V gene's germline CDR1 is SNHLY and CDR2 FYNNEI. Trimming took off 1 base at V and 3 bases at J, with 10 bases between the two ends. In DNA, the CDR3 is TGTGCCAGCAGTGAAGATAGGGGTCGCTACAATGAGCAGTTCTTC. Translating it yields CASSEDRGRYNEQFF.

The chain carries TRBV18 and TRBJ2-7; TRBD1 agrees at 12 bases. Germline loops: CDR1 KGHSH, CDR2 LQKENI. V shed 5 bases, J shed 0 bases, and the junction held 2 bases outside the gene matches. The CDR3 runs to 15 residues. This chain's CDR3 is CASSKGQGASYEQYF. Here the CDR3 DNA reads TGTGCCAGCTCAAAGGGACAGGGGGCCTCCTACGAGCAGTACTTC.